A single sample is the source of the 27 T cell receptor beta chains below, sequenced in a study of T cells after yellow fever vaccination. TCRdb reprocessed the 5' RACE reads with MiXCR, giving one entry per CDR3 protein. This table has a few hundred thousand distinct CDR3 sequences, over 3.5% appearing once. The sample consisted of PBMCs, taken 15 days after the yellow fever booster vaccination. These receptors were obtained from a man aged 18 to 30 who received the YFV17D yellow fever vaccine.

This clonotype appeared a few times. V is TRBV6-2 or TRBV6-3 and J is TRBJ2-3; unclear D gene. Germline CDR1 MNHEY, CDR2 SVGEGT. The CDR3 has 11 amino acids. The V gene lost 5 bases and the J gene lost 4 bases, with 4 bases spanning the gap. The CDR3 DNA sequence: TGTGCCAGCAGTGGGGCAGATACGCAGTATTTT. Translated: CASSGADTQYF.

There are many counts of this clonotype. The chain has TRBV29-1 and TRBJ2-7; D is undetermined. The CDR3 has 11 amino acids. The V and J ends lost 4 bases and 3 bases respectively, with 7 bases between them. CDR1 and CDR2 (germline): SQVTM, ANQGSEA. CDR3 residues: CSVAQYYEQYF. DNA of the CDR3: TGCAGCGTTGCTCAGTACTACGAGCAGTACTTC.

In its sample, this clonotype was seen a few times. CDR3 residues: CSAREQGDYSNQPQHF. CDR3 nucleotides: TGCAGTGCTAGGGAACAGGGAGACTATAGCAATCAGCCCCAGCATTTT. V is TRBV20-1 and J is TRBJ1-5; D is perhaps TRBD1 (6 bases). The CDR3 sequence is 16 residues long. CDR1 is DFQATT, CDR2 SNEGSKA, per germline (reference sequence). V lost 3 bases to trimming and J lost 0 bases, with 15 bases between them.

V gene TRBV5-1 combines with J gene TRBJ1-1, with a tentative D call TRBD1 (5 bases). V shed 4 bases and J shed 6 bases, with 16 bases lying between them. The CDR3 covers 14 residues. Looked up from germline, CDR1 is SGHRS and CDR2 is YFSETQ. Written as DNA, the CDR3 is TGCGCCAGCAGCGGGGGACCTATTGGCGCTGAAGCTTTCTTT. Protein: CASSGGPIGAEAFF.

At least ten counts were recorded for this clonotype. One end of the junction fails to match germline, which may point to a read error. CDR3 sequence (DNA): TGTGCCAGCAGCATAGAGGCCGAGGGGACCCAGTACTTC. The encoded protein is CASSIEAEGTQYF. The genes are TRBV11-2 and TRBJ2-5; the D gene is possibly TRBD2 (5 bases). CDR3 length: 13 amino acids. Germline CDR1 and CDR2: SGHAT and FQNNGV.

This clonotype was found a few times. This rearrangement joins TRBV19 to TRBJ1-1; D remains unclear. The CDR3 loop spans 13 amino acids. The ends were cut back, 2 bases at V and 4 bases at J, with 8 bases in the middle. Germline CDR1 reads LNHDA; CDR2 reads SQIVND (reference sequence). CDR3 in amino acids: CASSITVTTEAFF. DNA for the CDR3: TGTGCCAGTAGTATAACGGTTACCACTGAAGCTTTCTTT.

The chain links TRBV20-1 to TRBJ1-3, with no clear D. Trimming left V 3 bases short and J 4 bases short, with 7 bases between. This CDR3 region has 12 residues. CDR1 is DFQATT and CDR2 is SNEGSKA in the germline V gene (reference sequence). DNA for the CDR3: TGCAGTGCTAGTGTACTGGGAAACACCATATATTTT. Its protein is CSASVLGNTIYF.

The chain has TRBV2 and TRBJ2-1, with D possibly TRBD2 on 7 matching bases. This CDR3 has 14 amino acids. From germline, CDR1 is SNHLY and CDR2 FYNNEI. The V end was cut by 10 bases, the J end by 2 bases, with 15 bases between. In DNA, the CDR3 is TGTGCCACCAAAGGGGGGGGGACCTACAATGAGCAGTTCTTC. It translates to CATKGGGTYNEQFF.

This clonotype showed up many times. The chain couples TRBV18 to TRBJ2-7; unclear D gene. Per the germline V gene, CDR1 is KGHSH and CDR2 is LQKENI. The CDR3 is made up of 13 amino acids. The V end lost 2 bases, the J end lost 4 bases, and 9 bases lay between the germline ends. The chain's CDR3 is CASSPNSDYEQYF. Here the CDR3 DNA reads TGTGCCAGCTCACCAAACTCAGATTACGAGCAGTACTTC. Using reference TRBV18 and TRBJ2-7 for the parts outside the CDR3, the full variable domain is NAGVMQNPRHLVRRRGQEARLRCSPMKGHSHVYWYRQLPEEGLKFMVYLQKENIIDESGMPKERFSAEFPKEGPSILRIQQVVRGDSAAYFCASSPNSDYEQYFGPGTRLTVT.

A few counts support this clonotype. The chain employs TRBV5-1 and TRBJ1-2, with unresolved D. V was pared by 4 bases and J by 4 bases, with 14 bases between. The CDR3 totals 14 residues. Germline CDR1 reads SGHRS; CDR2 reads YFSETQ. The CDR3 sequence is CASSVSTPGYGYTF. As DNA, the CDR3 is TGCGCCAGCAGCGTCAGCACCCCGGGCTATGGCTACACCTTC.

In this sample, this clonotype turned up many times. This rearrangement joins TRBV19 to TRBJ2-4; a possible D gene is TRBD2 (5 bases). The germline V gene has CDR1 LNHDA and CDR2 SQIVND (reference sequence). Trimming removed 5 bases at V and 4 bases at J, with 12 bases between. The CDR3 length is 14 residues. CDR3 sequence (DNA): TGTGCCAGTAGTGCGGGCAGGTCTAAAAACATTCAGTACTTC. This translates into CASSAGRSKNIQYF.

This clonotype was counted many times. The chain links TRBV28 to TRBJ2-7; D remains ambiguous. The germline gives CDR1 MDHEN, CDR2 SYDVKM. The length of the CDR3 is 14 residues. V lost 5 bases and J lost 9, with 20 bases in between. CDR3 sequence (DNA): TGTGCCAGCAGTGCTTCGGACCGCCCACTCGGGCAGTACGTC. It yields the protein CASSASDRPLGQYV.

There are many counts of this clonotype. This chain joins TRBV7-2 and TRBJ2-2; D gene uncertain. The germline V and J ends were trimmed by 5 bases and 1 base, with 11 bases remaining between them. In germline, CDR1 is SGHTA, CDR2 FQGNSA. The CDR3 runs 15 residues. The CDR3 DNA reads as TGTGCCAGCAGCCCCTTGGGCGGGAACACCGGGGAGCTGTTTTTT. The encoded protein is CASSPLGGNTGELFF.

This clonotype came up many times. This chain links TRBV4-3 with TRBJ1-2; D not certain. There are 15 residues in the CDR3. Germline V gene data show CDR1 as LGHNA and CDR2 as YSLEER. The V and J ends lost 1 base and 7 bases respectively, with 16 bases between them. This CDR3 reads CASSQVSKLSGGYTF. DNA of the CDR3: TGCGCCAGCAGCCAAGTGTCCAAACTCAGTGGTGGCTACACCTTC.

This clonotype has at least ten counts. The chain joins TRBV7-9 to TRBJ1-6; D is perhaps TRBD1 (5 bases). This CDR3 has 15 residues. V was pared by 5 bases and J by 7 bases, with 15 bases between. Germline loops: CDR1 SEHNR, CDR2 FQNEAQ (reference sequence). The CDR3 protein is CASSPSAGWNSPLHF. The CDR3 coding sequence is TGTGCCAGCAGCCCCTCGGCAGGGTGGAATTCACCCCTCCACTTT.

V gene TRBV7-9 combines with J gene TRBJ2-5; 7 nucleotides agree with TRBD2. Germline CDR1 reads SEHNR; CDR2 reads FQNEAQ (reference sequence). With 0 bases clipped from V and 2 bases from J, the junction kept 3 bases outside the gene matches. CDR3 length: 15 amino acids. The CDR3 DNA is TGTGCCAGCAGCTTAGCGGGGGGGATGCAAGAGACCCAGTACTTC. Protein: CASSLAGGMQETQYF.

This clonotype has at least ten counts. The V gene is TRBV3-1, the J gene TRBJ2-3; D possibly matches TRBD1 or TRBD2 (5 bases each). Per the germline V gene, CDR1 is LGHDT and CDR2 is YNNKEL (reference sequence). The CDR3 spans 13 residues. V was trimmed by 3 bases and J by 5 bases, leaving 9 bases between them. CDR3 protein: CASSQGTGDTQYF. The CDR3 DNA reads TGTGCCAGCAGCCAGGGGACGGGAGATACGCAGTATTTT.

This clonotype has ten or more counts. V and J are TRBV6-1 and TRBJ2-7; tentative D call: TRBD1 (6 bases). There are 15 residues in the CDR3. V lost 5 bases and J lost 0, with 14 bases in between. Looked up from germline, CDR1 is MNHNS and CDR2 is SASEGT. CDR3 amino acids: CASSSTGSSSYEQYV. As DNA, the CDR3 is TGTGCCAGCAGTTCGACAGGCTCGAGCTCCTACGAGCAGTACGTC.

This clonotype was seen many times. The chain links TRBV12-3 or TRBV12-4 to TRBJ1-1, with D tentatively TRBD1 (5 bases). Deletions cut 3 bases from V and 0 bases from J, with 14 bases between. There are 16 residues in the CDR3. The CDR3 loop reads CASSFWDRRVNTEAFF. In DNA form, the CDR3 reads TGTGCCAGCAGTTTTTGGGACCGCAGGGTGAACACTGAAGCTTTCTTT.

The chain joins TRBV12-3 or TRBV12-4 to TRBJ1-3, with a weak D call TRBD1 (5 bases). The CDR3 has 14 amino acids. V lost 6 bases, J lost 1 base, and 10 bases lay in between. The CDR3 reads CASSSGASGNTIYF. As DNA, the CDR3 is TGTGCCAGCAGCTCCGGGGCGTCTGGAAACACCATATATTTT.

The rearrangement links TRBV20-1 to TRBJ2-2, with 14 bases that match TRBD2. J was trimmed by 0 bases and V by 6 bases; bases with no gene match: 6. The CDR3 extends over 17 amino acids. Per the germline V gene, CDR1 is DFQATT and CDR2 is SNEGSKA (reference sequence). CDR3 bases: TGCAGTGCCACGGGACTAGCGGGGGCCTCGAACACCGGGGAGCTGTTTTTT. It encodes CSATGLAGASNTGELFF.

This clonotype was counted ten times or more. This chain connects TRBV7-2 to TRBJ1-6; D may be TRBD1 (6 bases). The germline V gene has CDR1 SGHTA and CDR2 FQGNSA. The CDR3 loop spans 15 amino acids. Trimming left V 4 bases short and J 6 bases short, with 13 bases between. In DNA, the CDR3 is TGTGCCAGCAGCTCTCAGGGGACCCTTAATTCACCCCTCCACTTT. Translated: CASSSQGTLNSPLHF.

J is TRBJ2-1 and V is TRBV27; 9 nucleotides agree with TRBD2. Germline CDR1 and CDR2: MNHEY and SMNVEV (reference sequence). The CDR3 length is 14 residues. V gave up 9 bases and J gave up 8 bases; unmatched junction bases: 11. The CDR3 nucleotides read TGTGCCAGTACCCTTGCGGGGGGGCCGTATGAGCAGTTCTTC. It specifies CASTLAGGPYEQFF.

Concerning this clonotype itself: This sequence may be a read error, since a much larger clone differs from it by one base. The CDR3 DNA sequence: TGTGCCAGCAGCTTTTGGAACACCGGGGAGCTGTTTTTT. Translated, it gives CASSFWNTGELFF. The chain has TRBV7-9 and TRBJ2-2; D gene uncertain. The CDR3 has 13 residues. Trimming shortened V by 3 bases and J by 1 base, and 3 bases separated the two germline ends. Germline CDR1 is SEHNR and CDR2 is FQNEAQ (reference sequence).

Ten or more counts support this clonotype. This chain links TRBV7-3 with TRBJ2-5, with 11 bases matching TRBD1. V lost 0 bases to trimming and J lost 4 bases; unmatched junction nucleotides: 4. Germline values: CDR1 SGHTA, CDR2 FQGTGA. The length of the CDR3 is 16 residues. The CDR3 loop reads CASSLTWGQGGETQYF. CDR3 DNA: TGTGCCAGCAGCTTAACGTGGGGACAGGGGGGAGAGACCCAGTACTTC.

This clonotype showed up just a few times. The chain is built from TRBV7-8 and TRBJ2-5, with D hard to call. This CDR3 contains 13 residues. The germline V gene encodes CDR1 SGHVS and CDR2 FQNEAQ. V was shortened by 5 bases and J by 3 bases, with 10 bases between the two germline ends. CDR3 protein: CASSHKSEETQYF. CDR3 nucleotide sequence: TGTGCCAGCAGCCACAAATCGGAAGAGACCCAGTACTTC. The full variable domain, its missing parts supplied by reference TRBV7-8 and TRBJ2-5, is GAGVSQSPRYKVAKRGQDVALRCDPISGHVSLFWYQQALGQGPEFLTYFQNEAQLDKSGLPSDRFFAERPEGSVSTLKIQRTQQEDSAVYLCASSHKSEETQYFGPGTRLLVL.

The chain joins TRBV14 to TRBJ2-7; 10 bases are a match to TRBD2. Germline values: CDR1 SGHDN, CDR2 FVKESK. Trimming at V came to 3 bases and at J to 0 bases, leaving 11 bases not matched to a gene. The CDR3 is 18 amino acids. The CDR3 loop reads CASSHFRSSGGSSYEQYF. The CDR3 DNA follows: TGTGCCAGCAGCCATTTCCGTTCTAGCGGGGGAAGCTCCTACGAGCAGTACTTC. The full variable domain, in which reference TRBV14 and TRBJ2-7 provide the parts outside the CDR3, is EAGVTQFPSHSVIEKGQTVTLRCDPISGHDNLYWYRRVMGKEIKFLLHFVKESKQDESGMPNNRFLAERTGGTYSTLKVQPAELEDSGVYFCASSHFRSSGGSSYEQYFGPGTRLTVT.